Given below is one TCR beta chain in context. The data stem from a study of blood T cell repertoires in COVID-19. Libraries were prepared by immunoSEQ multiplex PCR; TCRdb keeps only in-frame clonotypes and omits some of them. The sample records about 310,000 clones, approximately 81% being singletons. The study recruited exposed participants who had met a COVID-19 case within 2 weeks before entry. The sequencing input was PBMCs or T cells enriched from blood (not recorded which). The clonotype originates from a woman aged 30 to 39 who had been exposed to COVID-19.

The CDR3 spells CAGQGSSYNEQFF. The CDR3 DNA reads TGTGCCGGACAGGGAAGTTCCTACAATGAGCAGTTCTTC. The chain links TRBV30 to TRBJ2-1; TRBD1 aligns across 8 bases. The CDR3 length is 13 residues. Germline V lookup: CDR1 GTSNPN, CDR2 SVGIG (reference sequence). The ends lost 8 bases at V and 1 base at J; junction bases unmatched: 4.